One TCR beta chain is described in this entry. One base away lies a much larger clone, so this may be a sequencing read error. The study co-extracted DNA and RNA from around 20-30 mg of unsorted bulk tissue. Priming with a constant-region primer yielded TCR beta cDNA from about 510 ng total RNA. Modified slightly, ARM-PCR produced TCR beta libraries over three nested multiplex PCR rounds. TRBV1-TRBV30 forward primers and a C-beta reverse primer were used in the first two PCR rounds, which each ran for approximately 11 cycles. In TCRdb, the multiplex PCR reads were re-called with MiXCR into one record per CDR3 protein. This sample yields 100,000 to 150,000 distinct CDR3 sequences, of which approximately 64% are seen a single time; more than 7% belongs to the top ten. The sample originates from a study of tumor-infiltrating lymphocytes in primary liver carcinoma. Germline values: CDR1 SGHRS, CDR2 YFSETQ. The length of the CDR3 is 11 residues.

J is TRBJ1-2 and V is TRBV5-1; a weak D match, TRBD1 (6 bases). Material: liver tumor tissue from sampling region 3. Subset indicated: tumor region T3, left-lateral pole. The source is a woman aged 55 to 70 with primary liver carcinoma and hepatitis B virus infection. CDR3 in amino acids: CTSSLDSSYTF. The CDR3 region has the DNA TGCACCAGCAGCTTGGACAGCAGCTACACCTTC.